This TCR beta chain was profiled in a study of blood T cell repertoires in COVID-19. Only in-frame clones appear in the TCRdb table, and some are missing; sequencing was by immunoSEQ multiplex PCR. The sample includes approximately 80,000 clones, approximately 85% of them seen just once. This CDR3 comprises 15 residues. Germline CDR1 reads SGHTA; CDR2 reads FQGNSA. V shed 5 bases and J 0 bases; nucleotides not matched to a gene: 2. This receptor was identified in a man in his fifties with COVID-19, enrolled during active disease. Sequencing was performed on peripheral blood. This chain links TRBV7-2 with TRBJ1-3; TRBD1 aligns across 9 bases. The CDR3 sequence: CASSGQGNSGNTIYF. CDR3 nucleotide sequence: TGTGCCAGCAGCGGACAGGGGAACTCTGGAAACACCATATATTTT. Drawing the rest from reference TRBV7-2 and TRBJ1-3, the complete variable domain is GAGVSQSPSNKVTEKGKDVELRCDPISGHTALYWYRQSLGQGLEFLIYFQGNSAPDKSGLPSDRFSAERTGGSVSTLTIQRTQQEDSAVYLCASSGQGNSGNTIYFGEGSWLTVV.